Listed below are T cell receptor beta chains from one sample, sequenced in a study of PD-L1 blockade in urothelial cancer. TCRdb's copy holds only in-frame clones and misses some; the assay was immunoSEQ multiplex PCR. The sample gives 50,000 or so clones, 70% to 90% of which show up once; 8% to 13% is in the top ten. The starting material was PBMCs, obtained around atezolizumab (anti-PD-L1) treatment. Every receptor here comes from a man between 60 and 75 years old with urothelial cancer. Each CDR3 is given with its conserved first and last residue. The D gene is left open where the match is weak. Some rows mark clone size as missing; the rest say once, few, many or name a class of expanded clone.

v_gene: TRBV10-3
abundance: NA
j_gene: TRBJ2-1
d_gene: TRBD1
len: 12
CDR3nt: TGTGCCATGGGGACAGGGAACAATGAGCAGTTCTTC
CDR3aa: CAMGTGNNEQFF

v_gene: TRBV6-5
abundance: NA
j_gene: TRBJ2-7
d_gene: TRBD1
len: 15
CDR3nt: TGTGCCAGCAGTCCCGGGACAGGAGGGATAAACGAGCAGTACTTC
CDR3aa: CASSPGTGGINEQYF

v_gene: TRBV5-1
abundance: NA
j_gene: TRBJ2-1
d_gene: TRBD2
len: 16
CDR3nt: TGCGCCAGCAGCCCCCCTCGCGGGGGAACTTACAATGAGCAGTTCTTC
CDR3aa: CASSPPRGGTYNEQFF

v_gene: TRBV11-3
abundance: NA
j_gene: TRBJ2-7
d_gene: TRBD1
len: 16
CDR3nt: TGTGCCAGCAGCTTAAGAACAGGGGGTATCTCCTACGAGCAGTACTTC
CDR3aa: CASSLRTGGISYEQYF

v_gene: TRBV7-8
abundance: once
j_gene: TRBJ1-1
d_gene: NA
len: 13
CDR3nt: TGTGCCAGCAGCTTCTTACAGGGCACTGAAGCTTTCTTT
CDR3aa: CASSFLQGTEAFF

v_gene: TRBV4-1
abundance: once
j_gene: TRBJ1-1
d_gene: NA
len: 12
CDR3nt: TGCGCCAGCAGCCAAGGGGGCTATGAAGCTTTCTTT
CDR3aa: CASSQGGYEAFF

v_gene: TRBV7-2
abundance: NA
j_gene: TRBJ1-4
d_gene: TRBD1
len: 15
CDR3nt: TGTGCCAGCAGCTCCAGGGGGCTGGATAATGAAAAACTGTTTTTT
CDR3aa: CASSSRGLDNEKLFF

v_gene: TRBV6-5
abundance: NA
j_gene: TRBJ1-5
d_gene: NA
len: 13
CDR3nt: TGTGCCAGCAGTTACGGGAGGTCTCAGCCCCAGCATTTT
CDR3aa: CASSYGRSQPQHF

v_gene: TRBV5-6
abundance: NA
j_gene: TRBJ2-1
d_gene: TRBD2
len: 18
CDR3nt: TGTGCCAGCAGCTTGGGGCGGGGGGATCCTTTCTCCTACAATGAGCAGTTCTTC
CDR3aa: CASSLGRGDPFSYNEQFF

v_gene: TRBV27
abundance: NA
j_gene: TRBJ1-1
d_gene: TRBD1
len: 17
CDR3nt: TGTGCCAGCAGTTTAAGGTTCCCAGGGGGCTCAAACACTGAAGCTTTCTTT
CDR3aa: CASSLRFPGGSNTEAFF

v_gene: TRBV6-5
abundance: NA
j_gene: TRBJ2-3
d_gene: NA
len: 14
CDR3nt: TGTGCCAGCAGTAAACTAGTTGGGGCAGATACGCAGTATTTT
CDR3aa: CASSKLVGADTQYF

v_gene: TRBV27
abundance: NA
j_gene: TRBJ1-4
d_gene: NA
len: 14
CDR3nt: TGTGCCAGCAGTTTTGGACAGAGCGATGAAAAACTGTTTTTT
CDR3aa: CASSFGQSDEKLFF

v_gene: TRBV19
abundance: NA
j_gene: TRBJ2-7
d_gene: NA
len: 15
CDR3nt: TGTGCCAGTAGTATAACGGGTGGAAGCTCCTACGAGCAGTACTTC
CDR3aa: CASSITGGSSYEQYF

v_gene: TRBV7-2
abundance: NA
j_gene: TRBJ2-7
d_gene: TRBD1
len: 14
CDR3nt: TGTGCCAGCAGCCCTGGACAGGGGAGATACGAGCAGTACTTC
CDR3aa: CASSPGQGRYEQYF

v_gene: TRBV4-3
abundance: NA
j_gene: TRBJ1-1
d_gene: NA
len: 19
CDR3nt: TGCGCCAGCAGCCAAGAGCCGGCCAAAACGATGAACTATTTCACTGAAGCTTTCTTT
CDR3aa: CASSQEPAKTMNYFTEAFF

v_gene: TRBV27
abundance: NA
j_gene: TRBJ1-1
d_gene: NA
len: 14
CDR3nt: TGTGCCAGCAGTCCCCGCCTGGCGGACACTGAAGCTTTCTTT
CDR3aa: CASSPRLADTEAFF

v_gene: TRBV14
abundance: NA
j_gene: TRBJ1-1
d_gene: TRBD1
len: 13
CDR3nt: TGTGCCAGCAGCCAAAACAGGGGAACTGAAGCTTTCTTT
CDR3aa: CASSQNRGTEAFF

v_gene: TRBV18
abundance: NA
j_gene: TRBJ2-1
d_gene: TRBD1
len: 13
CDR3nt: TGTGCCAGCTCACCTCCAGGGGGCATTGAGCAGTTCTTC
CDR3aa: CASSPPGGIEQFF

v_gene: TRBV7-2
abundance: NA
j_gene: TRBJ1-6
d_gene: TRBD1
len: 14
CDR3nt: TGTGCCAGCAGCTCCGGGACAGGGGTGTCACCCCTCCACTTT
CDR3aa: CASSSGTGVSPLHF

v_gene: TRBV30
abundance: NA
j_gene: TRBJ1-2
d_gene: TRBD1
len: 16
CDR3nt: TGTGCCTGGAGCGAAAGGGACAGCCGAAAGAACTATGGCTACACCTTC
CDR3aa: CAWSERDSRKNYGYTF

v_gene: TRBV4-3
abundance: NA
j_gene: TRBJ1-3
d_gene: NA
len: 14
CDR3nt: TGCGCCAGCAGCCAAGGACAGGCTGGAAACACCATATATTTT
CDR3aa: CASSQGQAGNTIYF

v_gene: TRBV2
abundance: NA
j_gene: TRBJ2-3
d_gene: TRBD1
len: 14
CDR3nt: TGTGCCAGCGACCGGGACAGAGGCACAGATACGCAGTATTTT
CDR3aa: CASDRDRGTDTQYF

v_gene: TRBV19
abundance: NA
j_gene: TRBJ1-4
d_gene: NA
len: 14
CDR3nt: TGTGCCAGTCAGGGGTCCGGCGGAAATGAAAAACTGTTTTTT
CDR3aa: CASQGSGGNEKLFF

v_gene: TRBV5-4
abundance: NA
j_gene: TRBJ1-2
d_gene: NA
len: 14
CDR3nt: TGTGCCAGCAGGCAGATGGGGCAGTTCTATGGCTACACCTTC
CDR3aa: CASRQMGQFYGYTF

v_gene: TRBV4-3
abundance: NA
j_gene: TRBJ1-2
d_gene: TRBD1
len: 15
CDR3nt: TGCGCCAGCAGCCGCGACAGGGCTTATAACTATGGCTACACCTTC
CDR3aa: CASSRDRAYNYGYTF

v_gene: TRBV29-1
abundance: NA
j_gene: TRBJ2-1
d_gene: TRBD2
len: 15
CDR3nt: TGCAGCGTTGAAAATTTGGCGGGGGGCGTAAATGAGCAGTTCTTC
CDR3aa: CSVENLAGGVNEQFF

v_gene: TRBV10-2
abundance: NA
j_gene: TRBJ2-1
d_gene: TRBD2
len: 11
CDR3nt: TGCGCCAGCAGTGGGGGGGGTGAGCAGTTCTTC
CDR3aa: CASSGGGEQFF

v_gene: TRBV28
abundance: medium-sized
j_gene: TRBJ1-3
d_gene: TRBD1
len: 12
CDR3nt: TGTGCCAGCAGTCCAAGGACAGGGTCCATATATTTT
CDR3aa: CASSPRTGSIYF

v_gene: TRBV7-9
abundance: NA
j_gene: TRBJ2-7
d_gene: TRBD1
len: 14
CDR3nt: TGTGCCAGCAGCCGCGGACAGGGATACCACGAGCAGTACTTC
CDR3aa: CASSRGQGYHEQYF

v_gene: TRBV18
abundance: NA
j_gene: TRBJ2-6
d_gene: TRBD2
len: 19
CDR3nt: TGTGCCAGCTCACAACTGGGACTAGCGGGGGCCTCTGGGGCCAACGTCCTGACTTTC
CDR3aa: CASSQLGLAGASGANVLTF

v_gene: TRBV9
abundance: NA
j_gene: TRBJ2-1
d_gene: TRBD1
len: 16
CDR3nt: TGTGCCAGCAGCGTACAGCCGGGACAGGGGGCGGATGAGCAGTTCTTC
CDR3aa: CASSVQPGQGADEQFF

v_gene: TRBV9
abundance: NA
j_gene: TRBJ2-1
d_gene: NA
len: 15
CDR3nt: TGTGCCAGCAGCGTAGGAACGGTCTCCTACAATGAGCAGTTCTTC
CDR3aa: CASSVGTVSYNEQFF

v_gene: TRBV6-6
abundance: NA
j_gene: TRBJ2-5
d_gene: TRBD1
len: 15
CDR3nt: TGTGCCAGCAGTTACAACGGACAGGGACAAGAGACCCAGTACTTC
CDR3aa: CASSYNGQGQETQYF

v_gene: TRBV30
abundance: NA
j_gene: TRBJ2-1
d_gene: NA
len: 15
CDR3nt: TGTGCCTGGAGTCGAGGGTTAGATGGGCAGAATGAGCAGTTCTTC
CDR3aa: CAWSRGLDGQNEQFF

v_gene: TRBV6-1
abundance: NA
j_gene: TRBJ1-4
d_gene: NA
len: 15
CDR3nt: TGTGCCAGCAGTGCGGACAGCCGCCTTTATGAAAAACTGTTTTTT
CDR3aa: CASSADSRLYEKLFF

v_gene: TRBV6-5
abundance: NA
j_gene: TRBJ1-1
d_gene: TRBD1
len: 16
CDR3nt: TGTGCCAGCAGTTACACAACCGGGACAGTGAACACTGAAGCTTTCTTT
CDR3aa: CASSYTTGTVNTEAFF

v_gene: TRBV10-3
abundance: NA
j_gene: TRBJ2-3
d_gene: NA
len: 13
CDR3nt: TGTGCCATCAGTGACCCCTCCAGTTATACGCAGTATTTT
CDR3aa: CAISDPSSYTQYF

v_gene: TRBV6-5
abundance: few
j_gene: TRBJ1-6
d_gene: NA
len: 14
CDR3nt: TGTGCCAGCAGGGATTCTACAGGGAATTCACCCCTCCACTTT
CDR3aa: CASRDSTGNSPLHF

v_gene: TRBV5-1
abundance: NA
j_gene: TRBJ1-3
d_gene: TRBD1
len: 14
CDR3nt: TGCGCCAGCACGACAGGGCCGTCGGGGGACACCATATATTTT
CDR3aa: CASTTGPSGDTIYF

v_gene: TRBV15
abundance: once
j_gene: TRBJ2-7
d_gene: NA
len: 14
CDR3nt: TGTGCCACCAGCAGAGAGGAAGGGGCGGGAGAGCAGTACTTC
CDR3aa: CATSREEGAGEQYF

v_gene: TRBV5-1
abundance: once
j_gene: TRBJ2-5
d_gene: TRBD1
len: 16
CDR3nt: TGCGCCAGCAGCCTGGGTGGCAGGGGGACCCAAGAGACCCAGTACTTC
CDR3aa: CASSLGGRGTQETQYF

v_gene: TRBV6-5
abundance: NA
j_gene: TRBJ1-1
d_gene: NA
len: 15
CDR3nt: TGTGCCAGCAGCCCCCGAGGGCGGGGGAACACTGAAGCTTTCTTT
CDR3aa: CASSPRGRGNTEAFF

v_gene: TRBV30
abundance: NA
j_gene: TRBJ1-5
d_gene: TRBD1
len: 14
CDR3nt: TGTGCCTGGAGTGGGCAGGGGGGCAATCAGCCCCAGCATTTT
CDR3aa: CAWSGQGGNQPQHF

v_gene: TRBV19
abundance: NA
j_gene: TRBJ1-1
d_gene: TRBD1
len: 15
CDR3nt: TGTGCCAGTAGAACCGGGACAGCCATGAACACTGAAGCTTTCTTT
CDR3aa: CASRTGTAMNTEAFF

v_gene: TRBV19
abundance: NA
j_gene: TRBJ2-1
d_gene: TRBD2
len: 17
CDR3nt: TGTGCCAGTAGTCCAAGGACTAGCGGGGGAGCTTACAATGAGCAGTTCTTC
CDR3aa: CASSPRTSGGAYNEQFF

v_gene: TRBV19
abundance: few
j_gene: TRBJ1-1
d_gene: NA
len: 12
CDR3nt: TGTGCCAGTAGTCCCAGGGGTCCTGAAGCTTTCTTT
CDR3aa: CASSPRGPEAFF

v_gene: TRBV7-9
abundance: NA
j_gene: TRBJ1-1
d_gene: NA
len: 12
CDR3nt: TGTGCCAGCAGCTTAGCTAGCAATGAAGCTTTCTTT
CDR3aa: CASSLASNEAFF

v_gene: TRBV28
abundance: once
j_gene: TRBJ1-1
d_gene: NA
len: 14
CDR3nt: TGTGCCAGCAAGTCCCTCAACATGAACACTGAAGCTTTCTTT
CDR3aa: CASKSLNMNTEAFF

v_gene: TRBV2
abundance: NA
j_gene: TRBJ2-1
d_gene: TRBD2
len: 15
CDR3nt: TGTGCCAGCAGGCCGGGACTAGCGGGGTACAATGAGCAGTTCTTC
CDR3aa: CASRPGLAGYNEQFF

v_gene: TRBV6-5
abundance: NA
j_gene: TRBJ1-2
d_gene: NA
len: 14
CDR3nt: TGTGCCAGCAGTCCGACTGCAAGGCCCCGGGGCTACACCTTC
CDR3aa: CASSPTARPRGYTF